This T cell receptor beta chain was profiled in a study of cytomegalovirus exposure and HLA in healthy donors (dated by TCRdb to between 2016 and 2019). For the study in its entirety: An earlier analysis of around 600 of the donors reported roughly 300 Gb of sequence data and 117 million unique TCR beta sequences from approximately 180 million T cells. Around 330 gigabases of sequencing data and around 85 million unique TCR sequences made up an early release that covered under 750 HLA-typed donors. Of the approximately 400 genotyped donors, 81% were placed in the genetic ancestry cluster associated with self-reported Caucasian donors. The aim of the study was to test whether cataloging public T cell receptors could identify signatures of past pathogen exposure. The T cell repertoires of around 730 subjects were profiled by immunosequencing and related to cytomegalovirus serostatus. A separate validation cohort of roughly 120 different subjects was used in addition to the roughly 640-subject first cohort. To predict cytomegalovirus infection status, the study combined high-throughput TCR immunosequencing, statistical association of individual TCRs with disease status, and machine learning. In a later analysis, previously published TCR beta repertoires from about 640 donors were re-analyzed and high-resolution HLA genotyping was added so that TCR occurrence patterns could be studied. Rather than drawing on any new phenotypic data, the later analysis identified candidate immune exposures from TCR beta sequences and the way those sequences occurred across donors. To decide whether each TCR beta V gene segment behaved as functional or pseudogenic, an earlier analysis of some 600 of the donors relied on high-throughput TCR beta sequencing. Alongside the repertoire data, information on donor age, sex, ethnicity and CMV serostatus was compiled. In a later genetic analysis, genome-wide SNP genotypes for about 55% of the roughly 700 donors were used, and that subset was treated as a discovery cohort. Every repertoire in the discovery cohort had been generated on one and the same sequencing platform. HLA typing included class I and class II loci at four-digit resolution. The number of donors typed differed by locus, with about 629-640 for A, B, C, DRB1 and DQB1, over 500 for DQA1, about 610 for DPA1, and around 430 for DPB1. Because of strong linkage in the cohort, five DR-DQ haplotypes were treated as single units for association and clustering. On average, roughly 240,000 unique TCR beta nucleotide sequences were sequenced per donor among a few hundred genotyped donors of the cohort, with 15% to 20% of those sequences being non-productive. Study-level results and caveats: Across donors, most TCR sequences were observed very rarely, whereas some public TCRs were present in many individuals. For the cohort, immune exposure information was limited to CMV serostatus. Roughly 15 rarely observed V segments, including chromosome 9 orphons, were excluded from the earlier analysis of some 590 of the donors because counts were too low. Strong co-occurrence of HLA alleles, especially DR and DQ, made assigning TCR associations to individual alleles difficult. Because some donors lacked HLA typing at each locus, the association tests relied only on the typed subset. V-gene and J-gene trimming of TCR beta chains was associated with a missense DCLRE1C variant in a later genetic analysis, and the association was replicated in an independent cohort. An earlier analysis of approximately 570 of the donors showed that most TCR beta V segments appeared in productive rearrangements either about 87% or about 30% of the time, which broadly matched IMGT annotations. In a later analysis, more than 15,000 TCR beta sequences were associated with specific HLA alleles at a false discovery rate of 0.05. A later analysis found that most CMV-associated TCR beta chains appeared HLA-restricted, with HLA associations seemingly driven largely by CMV exposure. According to a later analysis, parvovirus B19, influenza, CMV and Epstein-Barr virus appeared linked to several top co-occurrence clusters. A later analysis found that HLA-associated TCR beta chains were more clonally expanded and had lower generation probabilities than equally common non-associated chains. It was suggested by the authors that the approach could potentially be generalized to other disease states and immunological phenotypes. The study listed 150 to 200 TCR beta chains as associated with cytomegalovirus. A further reported finding was that TCR beta sequences accurately predicted the HLA-A and HLA-B alleles for most subjects in the first cohort. A later analysis found that TCR association rates varied across HLA loci, with DRB1 alleles showing the most associated TCRs and HLA-C alleles the fewest. Correlated functional status among segregating V segments might reflect linkage disequilibrium, but an unknown experimental factor could not be ruled out. This cohort had only TCR beta chains sequenced, and the lack of alpha or paired-chain data limited which features could be detected. Presence/absence analyses assumed roughly uniform sequencing depth across donors, an assumption that may not hold. In vitro tests confirmed that three of the cytomegalovirus-associated TCR beta chains recognize cytomegalovirus antigens. The classifier was reported to diagnose cytomegalovirus status with high specificity and sensitivity in both the original and validation cohorts. A later genetic analysis reported fewer N-insertions in productive TCRs among donors in an Asian-associated ancestry cluster than the 666-donor mean. The sequencing pipeline was judged likely to have produced a cluster of highly shared sequence variants as a technical artifact.

The cohort comprised more than 550 healthy bone marrow donors. At the time of sampling, every cohort member was nominally healthy, though immune exposures that went unrecorded were likely present. The donor was CMV seropositive and belonged to the group of more than 250 seropositive cohort members. Every donor gave a peripheral blood sample, and the peripheral blood mononuclear cells from that sample were used for TCR beta sequencing. The Qiagen DNeasy Blood Extraction Kit was used to extract genomic DNA from the blood cell samples. The method behind the library was the immunoSEQ multiplex PCR assay. For the multiplex PCR, a mixture combining 60 forward primers for TCR Vbeta segments and 13 reverse primers for TCR Jbeta segments was used. The CDR3 region of rearranged TCR beta genes was amplified from genomic DNA by a multiplex PCR assay. The amplified TCR beta libraries were sequenced on the Illumina HiSeq System as 87-base-pair reads. In the paper's pipeline: A later analysis tallied roughly 76 million unique TCR beta chains across the 610 or so repertoires, and around 10 million of those chains were shared by two or more donors. Raw reads were error-corrected and collapsed into unique sequences by a nearest-neighbor algorithm in which closely related sequences were merged to remove PCR and sequencing errors. Alignment of CDR3 sequences to IMGT reference sequences was used to assign V, D and J gene segments. Each retained sequence needed at least a six-nucleotide match to both a V gene segment and a J gene segment. Rearrangements were called productive when the CDR3 lacked stop codons and stayed in frame with V and J; all others were non-productive. CDR3 was defined according to IMGT convention as the region running from the second conserved V-encoded cysteine to the conserved J-encoded phenylalanine. The earlier analysis of around 640 of the donors excluded sequences that lacked an unambiguous match to a single V gene segment. In an earlier analysis of some 590 of the donors, a V segment was called functional when productive rearrangements were above 56.7%, and segregating when the standard deviation between donors exceeded 5%. A statistical classification framework was built for diagnosing cytomegalovirus status from the catalog of TCR beta chain sequences. A later analysis assigned V and J genes by comparing TCR nucleotide sequences with IMGT/GENE-DB human TR gene sequences. A later analysis assigned CDR3 sequences and most-parsimonious VDJ recombination scenarios with the TCRdist pipeline. In a later analysis, each TCR beta chain was defined by its CDR3 amino acid sequence together with its V-gene family, and reads lacking a unique V-gene family were excluded. As a way to deal with suspected cross-contamination and a sequencing artifact, a later analysis dropped 450 to 600 nucleotide sequences that were highly shared and had low generation probability. A later analysis calculated a clonal expansion index for each public chain from normalized within-repertoire ranks of inferred template counts. Generation probabilities in a later analysis came from a VDJ recombination model fitted to out-of-frame rearrangements, and those results were checked against IGoR. In a later analysis, TCR-TCR, TCR-HLA and TCR-CMV co-occurrence was scored with hypergeometric tests, and a repertoire-size bias correction was applied to TCR pairs. In a later analysis, false discovery rates were estimated by permuting HLA or CMV assignments 20 times. A later analysis grouped co-occurring TCRs with DBSCAN, adding TCRdist sequence similarity when clustering within HLA-allele-positive subsets. Co-occurrence clustering excluded repertoires with fewer than 30,000 or more than 120,000 public chains, plus five with anomalous nucleotide sharing. This is the immuneACCESS table as TCRdb keeps it, with only in-frame sequences that have V and J called. A part of the clones is gone; compared with another copy, unresolved V genes explain less than half, and the rest is unexplained. The D gene and trimming were derived from the DNA, and the V and J assignments and clone size from that table. This sample has roughly 180,000 clones in its table, and 80% to 90% of those were observed once. The leading ten clones occupy 7.5% to 10% of the sample.

Only a few counts were recorded for this clone. It lacks a known antigen. Base qualities are not at hand, and no much larger clone is one base apart. The sample taken for sequencing was PBMCs. The receptor's source is a man aged 18-30 years in good health and CMV-seropositive.

The bases are TGCGCCAGCAGTGACCCAGGGGCTACTGAAGCTTTCTTT. Translated, it reads CASSDPGATEAFF. Rearrangement joined TRBV10-1 to TRBJ1-1; a tentative D match to TRBD1 spans 6 bases. Reading from cysteine to phenylalanine, the CDR3 counts 13 amino acids. Of the read, only the CDR3 DNA is kept; its 39 bases are in frame from base 1. According to the germline V gene (reference sequence), CDR1 reads WNHNN and CDR2 reads SYGVQD. V and J lose 3 bases and 5 bases, and a span of 10 bases separates them.